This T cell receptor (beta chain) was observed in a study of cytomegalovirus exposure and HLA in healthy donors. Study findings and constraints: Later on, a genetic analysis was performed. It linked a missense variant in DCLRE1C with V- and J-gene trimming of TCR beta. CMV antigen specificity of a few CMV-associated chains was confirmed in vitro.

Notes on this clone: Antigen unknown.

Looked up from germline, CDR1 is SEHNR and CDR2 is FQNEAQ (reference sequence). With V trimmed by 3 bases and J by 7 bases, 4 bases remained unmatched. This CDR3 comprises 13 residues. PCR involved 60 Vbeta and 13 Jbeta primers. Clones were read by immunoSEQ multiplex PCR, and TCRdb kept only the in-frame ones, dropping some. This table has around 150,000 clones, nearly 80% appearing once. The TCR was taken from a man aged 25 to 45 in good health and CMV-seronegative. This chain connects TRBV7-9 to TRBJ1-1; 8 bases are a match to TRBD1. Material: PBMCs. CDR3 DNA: TGTGCCAGCAGCTTTGGACAGGGCAGTGAAGCTTTCTTT. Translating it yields CASSFGQGSEAFF.